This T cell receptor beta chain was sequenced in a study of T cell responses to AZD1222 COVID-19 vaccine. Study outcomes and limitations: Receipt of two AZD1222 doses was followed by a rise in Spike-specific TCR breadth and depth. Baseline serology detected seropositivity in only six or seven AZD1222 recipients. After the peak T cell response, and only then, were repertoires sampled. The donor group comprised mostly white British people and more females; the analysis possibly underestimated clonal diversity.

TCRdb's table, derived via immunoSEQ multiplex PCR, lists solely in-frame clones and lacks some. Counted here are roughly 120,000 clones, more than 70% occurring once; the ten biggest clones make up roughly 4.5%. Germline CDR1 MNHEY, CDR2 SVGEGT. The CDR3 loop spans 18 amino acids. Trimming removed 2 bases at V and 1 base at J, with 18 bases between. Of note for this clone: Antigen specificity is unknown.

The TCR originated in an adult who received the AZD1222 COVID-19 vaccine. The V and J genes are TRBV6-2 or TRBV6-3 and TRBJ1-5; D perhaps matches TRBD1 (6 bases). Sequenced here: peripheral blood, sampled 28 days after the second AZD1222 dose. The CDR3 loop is CASSYTSGTQRSNQPQHF. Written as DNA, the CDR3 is TGTGCCAGCAGTTACACAAGCGGGACACAGAGGAGCAATCAGCCCCAGCATTTT.